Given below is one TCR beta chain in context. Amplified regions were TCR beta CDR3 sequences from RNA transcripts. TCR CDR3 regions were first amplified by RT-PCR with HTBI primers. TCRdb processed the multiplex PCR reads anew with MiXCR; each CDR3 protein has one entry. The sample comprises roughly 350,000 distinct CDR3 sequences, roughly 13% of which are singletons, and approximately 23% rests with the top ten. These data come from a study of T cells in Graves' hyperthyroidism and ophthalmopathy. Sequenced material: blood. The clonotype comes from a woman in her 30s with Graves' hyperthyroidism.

The CDR3 bases are TGCGCCAGCAGCCTGCGTCGAGCGCCGAGCACAGATACGCAGTATTTT. Amino acid sequence: CASSLRRAPSTDTQYF. V is TRBV4-3 and J is TRBJ2-3; D unresolved. This CDR3 contains 16 residues. Germline V gene sequence: CDR1 LGHNA, CDR2 YSLEER. Trimming removed 4 bases at V and 0 bases at J, with 14 bases between.